This T cell receptor beta chain originates from a study of blood T cell repertoires in COVID-19. Whole-study context: The United States, Italy and Spain provided the acute and convalescent COVID-19 samples. Sample material is recorded as cDNA or gDNA derived from T cells, B-cell-depleted T cells, or PBMCs.

In Seattle, patients joined the study during active infection and were tracked longitudinally. Clones were read by immunoSEQ multiplex PCR, and TCRdb kept only the in-frame ones, dropping some. The sample records roughly 310,000 clones, approximately 87% being singletons. This clone was detected only once. The V end lost 3 bases, the J end lost 0 bases, and 9 bases lay between the germline ends. Germline V lookup: CDR1 LGHDT, CDR2 YNNKEL (reference sequence). This CDR3 is built from 14 residues. This TCR derives from a woman aged 25-40 years with COVID-19, enrolled during active disease. V is TRBV3-1 (or the pseudogene TRBV3-2) and J is TRBJ2-7; D not certain. The sample consisted of peripheral blood. The CDR3 sequence: CASSQESYSYEQYF. The DNA of the CDR3 is TGTGCCAGCAGCCAGGAGTCTTACTCCTACGAGCAGTACTTC.